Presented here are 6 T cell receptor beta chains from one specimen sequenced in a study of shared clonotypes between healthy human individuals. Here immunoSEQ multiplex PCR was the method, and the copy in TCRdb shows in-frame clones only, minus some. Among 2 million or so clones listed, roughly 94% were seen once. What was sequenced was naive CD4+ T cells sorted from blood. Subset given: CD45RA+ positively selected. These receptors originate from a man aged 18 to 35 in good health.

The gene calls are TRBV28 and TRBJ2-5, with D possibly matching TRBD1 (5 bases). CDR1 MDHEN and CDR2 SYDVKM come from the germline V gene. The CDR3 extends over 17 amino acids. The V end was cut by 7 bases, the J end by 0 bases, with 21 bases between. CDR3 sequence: CASTNRKGRPDQETQYF. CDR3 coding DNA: TGTGCCAGCACCAACAGGAAGGGTCGGCCGGACCAAGAGACCCAGTACTTC.

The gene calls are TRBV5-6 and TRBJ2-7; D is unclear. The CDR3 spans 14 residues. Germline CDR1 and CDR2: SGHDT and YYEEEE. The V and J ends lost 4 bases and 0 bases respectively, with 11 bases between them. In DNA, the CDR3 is TGTGCCAGCAGCCAAGACCCGAGCTCCTACGAGCAGTACTTC. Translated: CASSQDPSSYEQYF. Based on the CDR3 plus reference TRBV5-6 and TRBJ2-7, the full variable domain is DAGVTQSPTHLIKTRGQQVTLRCSPKSGHDTVSWYQQALGQGPQFIFQYYEEEERQRGNFPDRFSGHQFPNYSSELNVNALLLGDSALYLCASSQDPSSYEQYFGPGTRLTVT.

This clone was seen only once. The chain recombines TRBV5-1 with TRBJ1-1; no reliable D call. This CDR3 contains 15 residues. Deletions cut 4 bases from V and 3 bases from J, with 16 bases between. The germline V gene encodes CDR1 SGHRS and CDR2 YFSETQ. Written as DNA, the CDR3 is TGCGCCAGCAGCCCCTCCCTGGAGAAGTACACTGAAGCTTTCTTT. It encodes CASSPSLEKYTEAFF. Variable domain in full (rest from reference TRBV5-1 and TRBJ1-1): KAGVTQTPRYLIKTRGQQVTLSCSPISGHRSVSWYQQTPGQGLQFLFEYFSETQRNKGNFPGRFSGRQFSNSRSEMNVSTLELGDSALYLCASSPSLEKYTEAFFGQGTRLTVV.

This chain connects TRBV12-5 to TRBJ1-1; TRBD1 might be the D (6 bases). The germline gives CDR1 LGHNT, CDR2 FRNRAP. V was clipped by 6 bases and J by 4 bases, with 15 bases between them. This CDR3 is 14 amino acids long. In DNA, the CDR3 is TGTGCTAGTGGCCCTGACAGGAAAGTCACTGAAGCTTTCTTT. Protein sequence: CASGPDRKVTEAFF.

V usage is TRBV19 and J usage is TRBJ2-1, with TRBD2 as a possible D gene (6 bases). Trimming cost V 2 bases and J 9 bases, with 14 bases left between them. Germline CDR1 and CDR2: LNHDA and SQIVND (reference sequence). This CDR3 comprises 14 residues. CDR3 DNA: TGTGCCAGTAGTATATGGCGGGATATCGGTGAGCAGTTCTTC. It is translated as CASSIWRDIGEQFF. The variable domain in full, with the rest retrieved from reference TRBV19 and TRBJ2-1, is DGGITQSPKYLFRKEGQNVTLSCEQNLNHDAMYWYRQDPGQGLRLIYYSQIVNDFQKGDIAEGYSVSREKKESFPLTVTSAQKNPTAFYLCASSIWRDIGEQFFGPGTRLTVL.

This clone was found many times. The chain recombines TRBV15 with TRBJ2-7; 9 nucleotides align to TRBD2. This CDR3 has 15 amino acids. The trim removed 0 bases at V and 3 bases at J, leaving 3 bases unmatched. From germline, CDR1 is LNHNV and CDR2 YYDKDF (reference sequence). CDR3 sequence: CATSRDKLAGYEQYF. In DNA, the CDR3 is TGTGCCACCAGCAGAGATAAACTAGCGGGCTACGAGCAGTACTTC.